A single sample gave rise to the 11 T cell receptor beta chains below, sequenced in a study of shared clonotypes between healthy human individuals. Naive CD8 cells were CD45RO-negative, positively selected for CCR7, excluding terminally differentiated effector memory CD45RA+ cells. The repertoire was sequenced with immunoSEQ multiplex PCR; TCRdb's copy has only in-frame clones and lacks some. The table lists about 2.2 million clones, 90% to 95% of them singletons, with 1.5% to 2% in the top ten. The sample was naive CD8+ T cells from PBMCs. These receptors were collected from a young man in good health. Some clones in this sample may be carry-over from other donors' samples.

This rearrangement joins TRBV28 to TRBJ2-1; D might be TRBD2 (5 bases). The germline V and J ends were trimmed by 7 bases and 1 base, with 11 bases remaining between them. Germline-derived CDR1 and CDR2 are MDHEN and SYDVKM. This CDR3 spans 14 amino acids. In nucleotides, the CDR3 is TGTGCCAGCAATGCCCCGGGGTCCTACAATGAGCAGTTCTTC. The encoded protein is CASNAPGSYNEQFF.

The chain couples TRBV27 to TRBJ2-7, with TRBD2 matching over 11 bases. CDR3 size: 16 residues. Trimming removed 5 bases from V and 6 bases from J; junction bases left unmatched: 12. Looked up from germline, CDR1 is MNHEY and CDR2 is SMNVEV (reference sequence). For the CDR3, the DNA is TGTGCCAGCAGTCCTCTAGCGGGAGGTATGATGGGCGAGCAGTACTTC. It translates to CASSPLAGGMMGEQYF.

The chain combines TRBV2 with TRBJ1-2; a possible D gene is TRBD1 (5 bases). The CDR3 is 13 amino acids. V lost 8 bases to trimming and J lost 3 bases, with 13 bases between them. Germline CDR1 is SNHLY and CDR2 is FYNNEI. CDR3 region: CASEGLLDYGYTF. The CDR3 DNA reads TGTGCCAGCGAGGGGCTCCTGGACTATGGCTACACCTTC.

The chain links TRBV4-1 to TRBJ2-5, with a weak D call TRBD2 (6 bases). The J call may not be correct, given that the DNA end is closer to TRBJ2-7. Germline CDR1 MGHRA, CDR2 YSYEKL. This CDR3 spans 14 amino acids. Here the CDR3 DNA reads TGCGCCAGCAGCCAATGGATAGCGGTCTACGAGCAGTACTTC. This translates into CASSQWIAVYEQYF.

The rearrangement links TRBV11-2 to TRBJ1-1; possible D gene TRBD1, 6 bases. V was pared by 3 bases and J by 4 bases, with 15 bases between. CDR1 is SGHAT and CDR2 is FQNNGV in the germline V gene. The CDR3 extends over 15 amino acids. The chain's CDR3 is CASSFETGLSTEAFF. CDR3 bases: TGTGCCAGCAGCTTTGAAACAGGGTTGAGCACTGAAGCTTTCTTT.

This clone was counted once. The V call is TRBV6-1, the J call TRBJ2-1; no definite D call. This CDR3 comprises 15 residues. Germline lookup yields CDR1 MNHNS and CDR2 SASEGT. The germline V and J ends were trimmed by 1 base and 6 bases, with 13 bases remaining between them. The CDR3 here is CASSEGVVPSNEQFF. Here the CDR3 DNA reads TGTGCCAGCAGTGAAGGGGTAGTACCATCCAATGAGCAGTTCTTC.

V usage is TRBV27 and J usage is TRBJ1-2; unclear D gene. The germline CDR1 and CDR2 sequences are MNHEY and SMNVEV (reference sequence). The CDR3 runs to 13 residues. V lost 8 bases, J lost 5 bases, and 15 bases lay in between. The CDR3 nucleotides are TGTGCCAGCTCTCTCAGTCCTACTTATGGCTACACCTTC. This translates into CASSLSPTYGYTF.

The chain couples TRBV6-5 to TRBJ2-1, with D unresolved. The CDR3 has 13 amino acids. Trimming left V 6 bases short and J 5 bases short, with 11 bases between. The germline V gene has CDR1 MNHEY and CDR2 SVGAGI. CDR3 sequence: CASSPLKNNEQFF. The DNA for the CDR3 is TGTGCCAGCAGCCCTTTGAAAAACAATGAGCAGTTCTTC.

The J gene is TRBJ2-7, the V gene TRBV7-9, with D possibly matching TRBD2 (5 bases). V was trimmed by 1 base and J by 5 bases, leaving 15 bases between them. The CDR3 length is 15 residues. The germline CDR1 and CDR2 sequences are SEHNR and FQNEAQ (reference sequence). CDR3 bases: TGTGCCAGCAGCTTAGGGTCGGGGAAAGATCACGAGCAGTACTTC. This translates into CASSLGSGKDHEQYF.

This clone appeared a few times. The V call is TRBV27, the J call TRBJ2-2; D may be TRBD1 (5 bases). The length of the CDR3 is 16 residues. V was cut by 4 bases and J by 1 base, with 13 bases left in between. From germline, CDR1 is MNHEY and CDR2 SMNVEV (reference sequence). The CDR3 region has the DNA TGTGCCAGCAGTTCCGACGACAGCAAGAACACCGGGGAGCTGTTTTTT. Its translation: CASSSDDSKNTGELFF.

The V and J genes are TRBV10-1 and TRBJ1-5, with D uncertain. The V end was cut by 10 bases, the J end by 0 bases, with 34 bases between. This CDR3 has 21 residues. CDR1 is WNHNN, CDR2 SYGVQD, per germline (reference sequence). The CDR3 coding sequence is TGCGCCAACAAGCCGAACCCCGTTTCCCCACAAGATTCCTATAGCAATCAGCCCCAGCATTTT. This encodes CANKPNPVSPQDSYSNQPQHF.